This T cell receptor (beta chain) was identified during a study of T cell changes during pregnancy in multiple sclerosis. Clones were sequenced by immunoSEQ multiplex PCR, and TCRdb holds only the in-frame ones, with some missing. The sample holds some 50,000 clones, around 95% seen once. There are 13 residues in the CDR3. Germline CDR1 and CDR2: SGHVS and FNYEAQ. Trimming removed 0 bases from V and 7 bases from J, with 7 bases in between. This specimen was CD8+ T cells from peripheral blood mononuclear cells, taken in the first trimester of pregnancy. V and J are TRBV7-6 and TRBJ2-1; D gene uncertain. This receptor was obtained from a female donor with multiple sclerosis, enrolled in a pregnancy study. CDR3 sequence: CASSLARSNEQFF. The CDR3 DNA follows: TGTGCCAGCAGCTTAGCGCGATCAAATGAGCAGTTCTTC. Together with reference TRBV7-6 and TRBJ2-1, the CDR3 gives the full variable domain: GAGVSQSPRYKVTKRGQDVALRCDPISGHVSLYWYRQALGQGPEFLTYFNYEAQQDKSGLPNDRFSAERPEGSISTLTIQRTEQRDSAMYRCASSLARSNEQFFGPGTRLTVL.